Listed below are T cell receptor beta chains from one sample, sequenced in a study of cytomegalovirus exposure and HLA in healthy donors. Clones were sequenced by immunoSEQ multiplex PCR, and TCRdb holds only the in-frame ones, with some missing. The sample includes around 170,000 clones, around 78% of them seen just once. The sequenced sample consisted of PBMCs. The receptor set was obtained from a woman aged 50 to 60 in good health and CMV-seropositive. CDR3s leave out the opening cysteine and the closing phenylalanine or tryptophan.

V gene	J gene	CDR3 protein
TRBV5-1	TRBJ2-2	ASSGGTSGTGELF
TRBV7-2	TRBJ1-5	ASSGGQGIQPQH
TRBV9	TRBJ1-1	ASSLGSLSTEAF
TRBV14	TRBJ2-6	ASSQVTDPGANVLT
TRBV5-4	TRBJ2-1	ASRRGGTGYNEQF
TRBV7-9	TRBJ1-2	ASSPGGGAGYGYT
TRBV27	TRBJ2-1	ASSQPSGSRNEQF
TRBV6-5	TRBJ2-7	ASSALPRDYYEQY
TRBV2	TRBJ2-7	ASIRDRGISYEQY
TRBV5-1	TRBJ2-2	ASSPTGAGGNTGELF
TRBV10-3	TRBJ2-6	ATSPGTGPSGANVLT
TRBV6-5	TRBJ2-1	ASRETGLDFNEQF
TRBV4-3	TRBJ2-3	ASSQQGTDTQY
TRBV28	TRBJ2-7	ASSPTSVSSYEQY
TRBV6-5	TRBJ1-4	ASRRTGTEKLF
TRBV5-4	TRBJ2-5	ASSRGLYQETQY
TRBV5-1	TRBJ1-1	ASSFSIQNTEAF